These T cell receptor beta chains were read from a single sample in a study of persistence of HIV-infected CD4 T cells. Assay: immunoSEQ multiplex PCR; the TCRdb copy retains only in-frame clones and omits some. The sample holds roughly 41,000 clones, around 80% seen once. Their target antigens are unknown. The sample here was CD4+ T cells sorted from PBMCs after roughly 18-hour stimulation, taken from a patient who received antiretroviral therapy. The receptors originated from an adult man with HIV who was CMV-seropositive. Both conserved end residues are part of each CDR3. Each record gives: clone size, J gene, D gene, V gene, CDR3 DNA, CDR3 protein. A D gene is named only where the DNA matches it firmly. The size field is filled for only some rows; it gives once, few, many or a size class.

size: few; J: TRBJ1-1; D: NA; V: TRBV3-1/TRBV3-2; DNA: TGTGCCAGCAGCCAACAGGGGAGGAGCGCTGAAGCTTTCTTT; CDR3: CASSQQGRSAEAFF
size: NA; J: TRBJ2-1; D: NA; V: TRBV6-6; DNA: TGTGCCAGCAGTTACTCTCGGCAGGGAAATGAGCAGTTCTTC; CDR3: CASSYSRQGNEQFF
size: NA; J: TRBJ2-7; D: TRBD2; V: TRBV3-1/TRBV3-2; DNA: TGTGCCAGCAGCCGGACTAGCGGGGGAGCCTACGAGCAGTACTTC; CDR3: CASSRTSGGAYEQYF
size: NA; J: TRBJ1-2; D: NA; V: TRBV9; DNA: TGTGCCAGCAGCCTTGCGGGGGGCTATGGCTACACCTTC; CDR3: CASSLAGGYGYTF
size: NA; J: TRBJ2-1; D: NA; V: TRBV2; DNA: TGTGCCAGCAGTGGATTAGCCTCGGGCGGTGAGCAGTTCTTC; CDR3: CASSGLASGGEQFF
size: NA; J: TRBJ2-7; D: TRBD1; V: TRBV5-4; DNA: TGTGCCAGCAGCTTGGAAGGGACAGGCCTCTACGAGCAGTACTTC; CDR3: CASSLEGTGLYEQYF
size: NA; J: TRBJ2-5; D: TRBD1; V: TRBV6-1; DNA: TGTGCCAGCACCGAGACAGGGGGCGTAGAGACCCAGTACTTC; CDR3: CASTETGGVETQYF
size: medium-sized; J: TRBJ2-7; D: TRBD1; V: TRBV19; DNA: TGTGCCAGTAAGACGGGACAGGGGACGTTTGAGGAGCAGTACTTC; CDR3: CASKTGQGTFEEQYF
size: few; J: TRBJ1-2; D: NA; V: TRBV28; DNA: TGTGCCAGCGTTAGGAGCGGAGCTAACTATGGCTACACCTTC; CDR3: CASVRSGANYGYTF
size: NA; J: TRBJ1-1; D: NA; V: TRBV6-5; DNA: TGTGCCAGCAGCTCACGGGGGTTGAGGACTGAAGCTTTCTTT; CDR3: CASSSRGLRTEAFF
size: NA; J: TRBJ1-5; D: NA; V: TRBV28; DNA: TGTGCCAGCAGTTTCGGACAGCCCCAGCATTTT; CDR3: CASSFGQPQHF
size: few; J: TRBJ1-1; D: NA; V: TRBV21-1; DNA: TGTGCCAGCGTACAGGGATGCACTGAAGCTTTCTTT; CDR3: CASVQGCTEAFF
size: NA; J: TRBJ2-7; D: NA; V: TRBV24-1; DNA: TGTGCCACCAGTGATCGGAGACAATCCCTCTACGAGCAGTACTTC; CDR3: CATSDRRQSLYEQYF
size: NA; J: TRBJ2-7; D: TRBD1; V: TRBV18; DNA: TGTGCCAGCTCACCCCAGGGGGATCCCCCCTACGAGCAGTACTTC; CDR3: CASSPQGDPPYEQYF
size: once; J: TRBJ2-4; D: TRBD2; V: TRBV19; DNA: TGTGCCAGTAGTACTGAGCCGGGAGCGGGGATAGCCAAAAACATTCAGTACTTC; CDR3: CASSTEPGAGIAKNIQYF
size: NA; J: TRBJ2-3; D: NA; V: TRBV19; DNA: TGTGCCAGTAGTATGCAGGGCAGCCCCACAGATACGCAGTATTTT; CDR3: CASSMQGSPTDTQYF
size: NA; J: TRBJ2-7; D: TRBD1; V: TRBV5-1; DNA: TGCGCCAGCAGCTTACAGGGGGTCCACTCCTACGAGCAGTACTTC; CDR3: CASSLQGVHSYEQYF
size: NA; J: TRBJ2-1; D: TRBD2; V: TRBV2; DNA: TGTGCCAGCAGGGGGGGGTCGGGGAGTGAGCAGTTCTTC; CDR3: CASRGGSGSEQFF
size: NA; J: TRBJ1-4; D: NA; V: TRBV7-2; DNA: TGTGCCAGCAGCTTCGACAGAGCAACTAATGAAAAACTGTTTTTT; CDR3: CASSFDRATNEKLFF